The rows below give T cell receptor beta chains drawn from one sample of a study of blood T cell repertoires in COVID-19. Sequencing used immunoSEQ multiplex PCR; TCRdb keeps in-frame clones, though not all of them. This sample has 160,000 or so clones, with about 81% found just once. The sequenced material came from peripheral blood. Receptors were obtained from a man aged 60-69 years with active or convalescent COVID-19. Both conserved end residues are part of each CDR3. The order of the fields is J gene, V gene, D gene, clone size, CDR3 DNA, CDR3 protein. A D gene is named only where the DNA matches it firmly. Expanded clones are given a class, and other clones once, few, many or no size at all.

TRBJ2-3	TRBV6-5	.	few	TGTGCCAGCAGTTCGGGGGGCGCGGGCACAGATACGCAGTATTTT	CASSSGGAGTDTQYF
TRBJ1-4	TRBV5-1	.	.	TGCGCCAGCAGTAACCGACAGGCAACTAATGAAAAACTGTTTTTT	CASSNRQATNEKLFF
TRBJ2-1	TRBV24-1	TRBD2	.	TGTGCCACCCAGAGACTAGCGGGAGACAATGAGCAGTTCTTC	CATQRLAGDNEQFF
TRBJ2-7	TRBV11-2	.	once	TGTGCCAGCAGAGGGGGCTCCTACGAGCAGTACTTC	CASRGGSYEQYF
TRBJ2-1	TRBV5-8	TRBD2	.	TGTGCCAGCAGCCATAGCGGGGACTCCTACAATGAGCAGTTCTTC	CASSHSGDSYNEQFF
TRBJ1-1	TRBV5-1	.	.	TGCGCCAGCAGCTTGGATTCGGTGAACACTGAAGCTTTCTTT	CASSLDSVNTEAFF
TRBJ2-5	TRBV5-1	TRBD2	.	TGCGCCAGCAGCTTGGCCCCGGCTAGCGGGTACGGAGAGACCCAGTACTTC	CASSLAPASGYGETQYF
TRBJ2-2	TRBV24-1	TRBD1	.	TGTGCCACCAGTGATGCAGGACAGGGGACCACCGGGGAGCTGTTTTTT	CATSDAGQGTTGELFF
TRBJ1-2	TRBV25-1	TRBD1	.	TGTGCCAGCAGTGAGACAGGGGGCTATGGCTACACCTTC	CASSETGGYGYTF
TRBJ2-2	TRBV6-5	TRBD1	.	TGTGCCAGCAATCGGGACAGGGGCGGCGGGGAGCTGTTTTTT	CASNRDRGGGELFF
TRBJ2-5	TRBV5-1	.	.	TGCGCCAGCAGCTTGGTTGGCGCGGGGCCGGAGACCCAGTACTTC	CASSLVGAGPETQYF
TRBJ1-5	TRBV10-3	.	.	TGTGCCATCAGTGAGTCAGGAGTCTTTCAGCCCCAGCATTTT	CAISESGVFQPQHF